The T cell receptor beta chain under discussion was sequenced for a study of long-term antiretroviral therapy in people with HIV (dated by TCRdb to between 2021 and 2022). For context, the study as a whole: The earliest samples were collected approximately a decade before the 2015 WHO recommendation for immediate ART, a period when ART was typically delayed until CD4 counts fell. A retrospective serial study tested whether ART initiation and durable HIV suppression were associated with changes in peripheral blood TRB repertoire composition and diversity. The cohort contributed fewer than 200 cryopreserved PBMC samples from about 29 adults with confirmed HIV infection, collected serially over a mean of approximately six years (range 1-12). About a third of the roughly 30 participants with HIV were female. No cross-contamination during QIAcube processing turned up in test extractions that ran a monoclonal T-cell line alongside 33 polyclonal samples. The research as a whole found: Because pre-ART samples had limited cell numbers, profiling was done on unsorted PBMC rather than on sorted CD4+ and CD8+ T cells. At every time point, the repertoire was dominated by expanded TRB clones first identified before ART initiation, although this dominance fluctuated and, in many PLHIV, declined after ART. No data were available on ART adherence, viral resistance or therapy changes, limiting inferences about post-ART repertoire changes. Compared with controls, HIV repertoires had narrower CDR3 length ranges, and the network structure pointed to an antigen-experienced repertoire that shifted only slightly toward naive after ART. The samples span the years 2004 to 2017, and the ART regimens used may be less effective than current regimens. Limited PBMC availability meant only the TCR beta chain was sequenced, without alpha chain pairing. A significant increase in TRB diversity was found to be associated with ART initiation, although TRB diversity was observed to remain significantly below that of transplant donor controls even after long-term ART.

The immunoSEQ hsTCRB v3.0 assay was used at survey level resolution for TRB variable region sequencing. A depth of about 35,000-55,000 T-cell genomes per sample was targeted for TRB sequencing. TRB libraries were pooled and sequenced on an Illumina MiSeq using a v3 150-cycle kit. The paper's processing steps were these. Analysis of repertoires was carried out in R inside a reproducible Nextflow workflow spanning QC, data transformation and analysis. LymphoSeq2, an R package for exploring AIRR-Seq data, was used to implement the custom analyses. Several samples that produced fewer than 5000 total TRB sequences were removed, so under 200 HIV repertoires were analyzed. Among the approximately 180 retained HIV repertoires, about 57 were collected before ART initiation and 120 to 130 were collected after ART initiation. Each repertoire was downsampled to 5000 TRB nucleotide sequences, and summary statistics were averaged across 100 downsampling iterations. The analysis kept only TRB sequences whose CDR3 regions were at least seven amino acids long. A Shannon entropy-derived clonality score and the Gini coefficient were used to measure diversity. In repertoire networks, the top 5000 CDR3 amino acid sequences were linked whenever an edit distance of one separated two sequences. For TRB CDR3 amino acid sequences, GLIPH2 was used to predict antigen specificity groups and MHC restriction. To flag known CMV, EBV, HIV or tissue antigen associations, CDR3 amino acid sequences were matched against VDJdb and McPAS-TCR. Pre-ART, post-ART and control groups were compared with Wilcoxon signed-rank tests and Holm-Bonferroni correction. TCRdb mirrors the immuneACCESS table, restricted to in-frame sequences. Some clones are absent from its copies; in checked studies, under half trace to an unresolved V gene, and the reason for the others is unknown. The V and J calls and the clone size are those of that table, but D and trimming were determined from the DNA. The sample contains more than 10,000 clones, about 85% of them found a single time. 20% to 25% of the sample is held by the ten biggest clonotypes.

As for this clone: Its antigen remains undetermined. No base quality values were provided; no much bigger clone lies one nucleotide off.

Inclusion was restricted to participants for whom at least one PBMC sample before ART initiation and at least two post-ART samples were available. Every participant with HIV received treatment in the United States of America. Before DNA extraction, cryopreserved samples of about 1-10 million PBMC were thawed and washed. At the time of the earliest PBMC sample for each participant with HIV, ages ranged from roughly 23 to 60 years. PBMC samples from each participant spanned 1-4 timepoints before ART initiation and 2-8 timepoints after ART initiation, with a median of 7 samples. For every participant, serial HIV viral load, CD4+ T-cell count, ART history and demographic data were obtained. A Qiagen kit on a QIAcube was used to extract genomic DNA from unsorted PBMC, with samples processed in batches of 12. The CDR3 contains 14 residues, cysteine and phenylalanine counted. Only the CDR3 portion is preserved as DNA: 42 bases, with reading frame beginning at the first base. As encoded in the germline V gene, CDR1 is SGDLS while CDR2 is YYNGEE. The germline V and J ends show losses of 4 bases and 4 bases respectively, and no gene match explains 6 bases of the junction.

This receptor was taken from a woman aged 40 to 55 with HIV. This receptor chain uses TRBV9 and TRBJ2-5, and 8 junction bases match TRBD2. The sequences come from unsorted PBMCs, collected 2.1 years after starting antiretroviral therapy. Read as DNA, the sequence is TGTGCCAGCAGCCTCGGGGGGGCCAGAGAGACCCAGTACTTC. It translates as CASSLGGARETQYF.